This T cell receptor beta chain was profiled in a study of T-cell memory formation after mild COVID-19 (dated by TCRdb to the early 2020s). For the study in its entirety: Most TCR sequence clusters were specific to one of the two donors. In a couple of donors, T-cell clones that expanded and contracted after mild COVID-19 were tracked by sequencing TCRalpha and TCRbeta repertoires over time. Two young, previously healthy adult volunteers, one female and one male, were included in the cohort.

Results the study describes overall, beyond this receptor: Contracting CD4+ clones were found mainly in CM and EM memory subsets, while CD8+ clones were enriched in EMRA. From day 15 to 85, contracting clones showed balanced CD4/CD8 phenotypes, whereas a second wave of clones that expanded from day 15 to 37 leaned towards CD4+. Only two mild cases were covered by the study, and larger cohorts that include severe cases with pre-infection samples were considered necessary. The second-wave clones that peaked on day 37 were not confirmed to be SARS-CoV-2 specific. Some responding clones were detected in pre-infection memory, suggesting pre-existing cross-reactive memory T cells joined the SARS-CoV-2 response.

From its cysteine to its phenylalanine, the CDR3 spans 13 amino acids. Of all the DNA, just the CDR3 is kept, 39 bases in frame from base 1. Trimming costs V 3 bases and J 2 bases, and their ends lie 6 bases apart. CDR1 and CDR2 are read off the germline V gene as SGHRS and YFSETQ. Ficoll-Paque density gradient centrifugation was used to isolate PBMCs. The sequencing machine was an Illumina NovaSeq 6000. TCRalpha and TCRbeta cDNA libraries were built by 5'RACE with constant-segment primers, adding sample barcodes and unique molecular identifiers. Trizol reagent was used to extract RNA from every sample. Libraries were amplified in two PCR steps, with a second sample barcode and Illumina TruSeq adapters added in the second step. The libraries were sequenced on an Illumina NovaSeq using 2 x 150 bp paired-end reads. As for the original processing: The reads were demultiplexed and collapsed into UMI-guided consensus sequences using migec v1.2.7. Using mixcr v2.1.11, UMI consensuses were aligned to TRA and TRB V and J templates and then assembled into clonotypes. A clonotype was counted as expanded or contracted only if both edgeR and NoisET called the change significant, with noise models trained on biological replicates. edgeR calls used a false discovery rate-adjusted p below 0.01 and a log2 fold-change threshold of 1. As an exploratory analysis of dynamics, max-normalized trajectories of the 1000 most abundant clonotypes were examined by PCA with hierarchical clustering. Separately sequenced CD4+ and CD8+ repertoires were used to assign the CD4 or CD8 phenotype of responding clones. TCRdb reprocessing: public reads trimmed at Q25 with fastp, clones called with MiXCR, in-frame beta chains kept. Each CDR3 protein appears once, grouped with its most common genes and DNA. TCRdb's processing, not the study's, gives the V and J calls here. A total of approximately 210,000 distinct CDR3 sequences appear in this sample, over 9.5% of them only once. The biggest ten clones account for less than 4% of the sample.

On this clonotype itself: Its cognate antigen has yet to be identified. No quality values exist for individual bases; no much larger clone is one base distant.

The V and J segments used are TRBV5-1 and TRBJ2-1, and the D gene may be TRBD1, 6 bases matching. The sequence was obtained from a man between 18 and 29 years old who had mild COVID-19 (a few samples of this study predate the infection). The sample titles of this study are shuffled in the database, so cell type and time point are left out; the donor was told from shared clones. Source material: PBMCs or a T cell subset sorted from them (not recorded which). The CDR3 protein sequence reads: CASSWDTYNEQFF. The nucleotide sequence reads TGCGCCAGCAGCTGGGACACCTACAATGAGCAGTTCTTC.